This is a list of T cell receptor beta chains from one sample in a study of OX40 agonist ivuxolimab in advanced cancers. Some clones are missing from TCRdb's copy, which holds only in-frame ones; the method was immunoSEQ multiplex PCR. Altogether 95,000 to 100,000 clones are present, around 85% being singletons, with the ten largest covering over 1.3%. Sequenced here: CD4+ or CD8+ T cells sorted from blood, sampled in a trial of the OX40 agonist ivuxolimab. The receptors here all came from an adult with an advanced solid tumor such as melanoma, head and neck, liver or kidney cancer. CDR3s include the opening cysteine and the closing phenylalanine or tryptophan. Each record gives: CDR3 protein, CDR3 DNA, J gene, clone size, D gene, V gene, CDR3 length. The D gene is left open where the match is weak. Not every row has a clone size; where given, it reads once, few, many or a size class.

CASSFYGGRDTEAFF,TGTGCCAGCAGCTTCTATGGGGGGCGTGACACTGAAGCTTTCTTT,TRBJ1-1,-,-,TRBV7-9,15
CASSSWTSGSEQYF,TGCGCCAGCAGCTCATGGACTAGCGGGAGTGAGCAGTACTTC,TRBJ2-7,-,TRBD2,TRBV5-1,14
CASSIFRGMGPGAKNIQYF,TGTGCCAGTAGTATCTTCAGGGGGATGGGTCCTGGGGCCAAAAACATTCAGTACTTC,TRBJ2-4,-,TRBD1,TRBV19,19
CASSKDSLPEQFF,TGTGCCAGTAGTAAGGACTCGCTGCCTGAGCAGTTCTTC,TRBJ2-1,-,-,TRBV19,13
CASSLAQVAGGPDGANVLTF,TGTGCCAGCAGCTTAGCGCAGGTAGCGGGAGGGCCGGATGGGGCCAACGTCCTGACTTTC,TRBJ2-6,-,TRBD2,TRBV7-2,20
CSVEDRTGKNIQYF,TGCAGCGTTGAAGATAGGACAGGCAAAAACATTCAGTACTTC,TRBJ2-4,-,TRBD1,TRBV29-1,14
CASHGQGFTDTQYF,TGTGCCAGCCACGGCCAGGGGTTCACAGATACGCAGTATTTT,TRBJ2-3,-,-,TRBV6-1,14
CASSDPSKGETQYF,TGTGCCAGCAGTGATCCTAGCAAGGGTGAGACCCAGTACTTC,TRBJ2-5,-,-,TRBV6-1,14
CASSQEKPRDSPSHEQYF,TGCGCCAGCAGCCAAGAAAAGCCCCGGGACTCCCCTTCCCACGAGCAGTACTTC,TRBJ2-7,-,-,TRBV4-1,18
CASSSGTGSQPQHF,TGTGCCAGCAGTTCCGGGACCGGGAGTCAGCCCCAGCATTTT,TRBJ1-5,-,-,TRBV7-2,14
CASSLVQGSGNTIYF,TGTGCCAGCAGCTTGGTCCAGGGCTCTGGAAACACCATATATTTT,TRBJ1-3,-,-,TRBV5-6,15
CATTGDGEETQYF,TGTGCCACTACAGGGGACGGGGAGGAGACCCAGTACTTC,TRBJ2-5,-,TRBD1,TRBV2,13
CASGLLTGSAFF,TGTGCTAGTGGTTTGCTGACCGGGAGCGCTTTCTTT,TRBJ1-1,-,-,TRBV12-5,12
CASSLDKETQYF,TGTGCCAGCAGCTTGGACAAAGAGACCCAGTACTTC,TRBJ2-5,few,-,TRBV5-6,12
CASSQDLGTLNTGELFF,TGCGCCAGCAGCCAAGATCTAGGGACACTGAACACCGGGGAGCTGTTTTTT,TRBJ2-2,-,-,TRBV4-3,17